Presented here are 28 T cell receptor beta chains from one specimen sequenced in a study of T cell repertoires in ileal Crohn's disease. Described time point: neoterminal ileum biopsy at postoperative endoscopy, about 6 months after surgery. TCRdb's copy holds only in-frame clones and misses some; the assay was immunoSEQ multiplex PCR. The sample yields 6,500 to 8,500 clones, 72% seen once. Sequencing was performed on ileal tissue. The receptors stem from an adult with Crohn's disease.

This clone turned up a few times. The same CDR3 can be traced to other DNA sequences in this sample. The CDR3 bases are TGTGCCAGCAAGGAGGGCAGCTCGAATGAAAAACTGTTTTTT. It codes for CASKEGSSNEKLFF. V usage is TRBV6-1 and J usage is TRBJ1-4; D not resolved. Trimming pared 7 bases from V and 5 bases from J, leaving 14 bases between. Germline V gives CDR1 MNHNS, CDR2 SASEGT. The CDR3 has 14 residues.

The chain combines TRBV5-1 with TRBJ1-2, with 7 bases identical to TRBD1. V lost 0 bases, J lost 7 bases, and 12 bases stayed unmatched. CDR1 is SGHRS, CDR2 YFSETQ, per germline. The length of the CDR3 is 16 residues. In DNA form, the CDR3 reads TGCGCCAGCAGCTTGGGGTCGACAGGGACCGGAGCTGGCTACACCTTC. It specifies CASSLGSTGTGAGYTF.

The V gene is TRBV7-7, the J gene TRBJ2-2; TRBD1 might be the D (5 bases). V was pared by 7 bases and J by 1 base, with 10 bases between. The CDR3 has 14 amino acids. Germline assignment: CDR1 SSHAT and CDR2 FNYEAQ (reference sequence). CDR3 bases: TGTGCCAGCATGCAGGGTCAGAACACCGGGGAGCTGTTTTTT. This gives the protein CASMQGQNTGELFF.

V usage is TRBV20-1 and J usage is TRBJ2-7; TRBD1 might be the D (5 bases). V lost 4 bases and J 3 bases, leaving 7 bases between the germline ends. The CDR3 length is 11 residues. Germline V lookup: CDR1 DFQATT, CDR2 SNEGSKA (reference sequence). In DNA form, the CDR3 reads TGCAGTGCTAAGGACAACTACGAGCAGTACTTC. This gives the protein CSAKDNYEQYF.

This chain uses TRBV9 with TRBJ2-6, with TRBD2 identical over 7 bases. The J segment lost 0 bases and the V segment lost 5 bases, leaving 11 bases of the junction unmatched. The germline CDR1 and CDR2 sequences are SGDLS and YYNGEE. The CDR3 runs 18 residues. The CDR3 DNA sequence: TGTGCCAGCAGGCAAACCCCGGGGGGTAGCTCTGGGGCCAACGTCCTGACTTTC. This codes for CASRQTPGGSSGANVLTF.

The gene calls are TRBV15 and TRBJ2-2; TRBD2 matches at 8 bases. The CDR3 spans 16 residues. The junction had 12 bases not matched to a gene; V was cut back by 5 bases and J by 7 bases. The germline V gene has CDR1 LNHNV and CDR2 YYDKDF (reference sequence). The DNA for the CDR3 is TGTGCCACCAGCTCGCGCGGGGGGACCTTTAGCGGGGAGCTGTTTTTT. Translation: CATSSRGGTFSGELFF.

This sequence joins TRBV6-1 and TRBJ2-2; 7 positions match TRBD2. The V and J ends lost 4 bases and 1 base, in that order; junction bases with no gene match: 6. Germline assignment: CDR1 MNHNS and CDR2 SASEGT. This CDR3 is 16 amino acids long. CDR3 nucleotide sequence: TGTGCCAGCAGTGCTGCTGCGGGGGTGAACACCGGGGAGCTGTTTTTT. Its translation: CASSAAAGVNTGELFF.

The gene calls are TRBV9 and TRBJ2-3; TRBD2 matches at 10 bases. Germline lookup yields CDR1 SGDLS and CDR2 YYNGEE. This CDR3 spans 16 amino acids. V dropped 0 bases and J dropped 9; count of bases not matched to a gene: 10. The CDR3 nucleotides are TGTGCCAGCAGCGTAGCAAGCGGGGGGGGGCAGGCCACGCAGTATTTT. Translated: CASSVASGGGQATQYF.

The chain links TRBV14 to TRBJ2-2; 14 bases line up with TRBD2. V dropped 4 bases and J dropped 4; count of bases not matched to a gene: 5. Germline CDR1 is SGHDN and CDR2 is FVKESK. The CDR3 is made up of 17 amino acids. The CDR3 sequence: CASSLGLAGASTGELFF. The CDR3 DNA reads TGTGCCAGCAGCCTGGGACTAGCGGGAGCGTCCACCGGGGAGCTGTTTTTT.

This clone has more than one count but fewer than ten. CDR3 in DNA: TGTGCCAGCAGCTTAGGGCCGTTCTATGGCTACACCTTC. Translation gives CASSLGPFYGYTF. The chain carries TRBV7-8 and TRBJ1-2; D is unclear. The CDR3 runs 13 residues. Germline CDR1 and CDR2: SGHVS and FQNEAQ. Trimming took off 1 base at V and 4 bases at J, with 7 bases between the two ends.

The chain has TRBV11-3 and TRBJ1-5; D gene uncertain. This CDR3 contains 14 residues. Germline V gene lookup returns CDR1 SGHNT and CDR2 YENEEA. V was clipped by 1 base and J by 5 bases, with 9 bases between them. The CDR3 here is CASSLGANDQPQHF. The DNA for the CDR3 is TGTGCCAGCAGCTTAGGGGCCAATGATCAGCCCCAGCATTTT.

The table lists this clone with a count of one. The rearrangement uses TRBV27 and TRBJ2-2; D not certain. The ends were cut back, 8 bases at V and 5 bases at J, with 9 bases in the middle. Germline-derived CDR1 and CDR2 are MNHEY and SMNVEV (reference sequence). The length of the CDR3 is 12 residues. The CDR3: CASVSLTGELFF. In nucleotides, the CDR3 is TGTGCCAGCGTTAGCCTGACCGGGGAGCTGTTTTTT.

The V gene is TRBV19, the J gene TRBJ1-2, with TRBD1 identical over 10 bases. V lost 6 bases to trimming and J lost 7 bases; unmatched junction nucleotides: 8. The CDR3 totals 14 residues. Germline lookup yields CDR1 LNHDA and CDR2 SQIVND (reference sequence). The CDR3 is CASRPGQGFSGYTF. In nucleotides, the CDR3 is TGTGCCAGTAGACCGGGACAGGGGTTCTCTGGCTACACCTTC. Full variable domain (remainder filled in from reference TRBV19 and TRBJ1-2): DGGITQSPKYLFRKEGQNVTLSCEQNLNHDAMYWYRQDPGQGLRLIYYSQIVNDFQKGDIAEGYSVSREKKESFPLTVTSAQKNPTAFYLCASRPGQGFSGYTFGSGTRLTVV.

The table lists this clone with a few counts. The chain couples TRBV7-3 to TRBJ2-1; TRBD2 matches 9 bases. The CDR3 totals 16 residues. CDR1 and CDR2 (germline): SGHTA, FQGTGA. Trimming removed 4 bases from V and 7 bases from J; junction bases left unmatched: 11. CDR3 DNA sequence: TGTGCCAGCAGCTCCCTGGCGGGGGGGCCACTTAATGAGCAGTTCTTC. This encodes CASSSLAGGPLNEQFF.

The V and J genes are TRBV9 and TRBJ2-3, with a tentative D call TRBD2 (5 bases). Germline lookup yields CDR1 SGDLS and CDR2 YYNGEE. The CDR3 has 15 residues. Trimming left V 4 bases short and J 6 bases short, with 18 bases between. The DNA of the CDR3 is TGTGCCAGCAGCCCCTCCCGCCCGGGGTTTGATACGCAGTATTTT. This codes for CASSPSRPGFDTQYF.

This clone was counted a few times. CDR3 loop: CASSLLAGRTYEQYF. CDR3 DNA sequence: TGTGCCAGCAGCCTACTAGCGGGAAGGACGTACGAGCAGTACTTC. The J gene is TRBJ2-7, the V gene TRBV6-5, with 10 bases lining up with TRBD2. The length of the CDR3 is 15 residues. The junction had 9 bases not matched to a gene; V was cut back by 6 bases and J by 4 bases. Germline values: CDR1 MNHEY, CDR2 SVGAGI.

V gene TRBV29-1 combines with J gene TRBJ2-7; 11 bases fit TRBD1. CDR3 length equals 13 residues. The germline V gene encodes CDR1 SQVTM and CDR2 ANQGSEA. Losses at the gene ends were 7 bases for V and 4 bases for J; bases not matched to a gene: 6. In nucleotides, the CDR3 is TGCAGCGCTGGACAGGGGGCTCGGTACGAGCAGTACTTC. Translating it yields CSAGQGARYEQYF.

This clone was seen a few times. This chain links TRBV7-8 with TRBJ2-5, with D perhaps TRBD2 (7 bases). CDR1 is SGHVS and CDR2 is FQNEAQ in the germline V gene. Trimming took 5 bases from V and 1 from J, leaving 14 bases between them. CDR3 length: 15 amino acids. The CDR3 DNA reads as TGTGCCAGCAGCCCCGAGGGGGGGATCCAAGAGACCCAGTACTTC. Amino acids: CASSPEGGIQETQYF.

As DNA, the CDR3 is TGTGCCAGCAGTGCCGGGGGACCCCAAGAGACCCAGTACTTC. Translated, it gives CASSAGGPQETQYF. This sequence joins TRBV25-1 and TRBJ2-5, with TRBD2 as a possible D gene (6 bases). Germline V CDR1 and CDR2: MGHDK, SYGVNS. The length of the CDR3 is 14 residues. The V end lost 4 bases, the J end lost 1 base, and 10 bases lay between the germline ends.

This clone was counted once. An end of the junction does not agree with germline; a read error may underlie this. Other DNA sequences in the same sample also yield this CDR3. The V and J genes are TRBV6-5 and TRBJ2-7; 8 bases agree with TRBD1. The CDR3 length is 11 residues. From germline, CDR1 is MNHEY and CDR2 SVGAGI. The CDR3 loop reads CASSWGQEEYF. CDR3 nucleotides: TGCGCCAGCAGTTGGGGACAGGAAGAGTACTTC.

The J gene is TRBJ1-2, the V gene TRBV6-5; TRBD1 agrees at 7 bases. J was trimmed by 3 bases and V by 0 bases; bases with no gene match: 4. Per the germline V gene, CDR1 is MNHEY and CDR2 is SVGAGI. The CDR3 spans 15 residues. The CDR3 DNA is TGTGCCAGCAGTTACTCGAGGGGGCCCGACTATGGCTACACCTTC. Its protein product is CASSYSRGPDYGYTF.

The CDR3 protein is CASSHREGYTF. For the CDR3, the DNA is TGTGCCAGCAGCCACCGGGAGGGCTACACCTTC. This rearrangement joins TRBV28 to TRBJ1-2, with D unclear. This CDR3 is built from 11 residues. V dropped 6 bases and J dropped 8 bases, with 10 bases sitting between them. Germline-derived CDR1 and CDR2 are MDHEN and SYDVKM.

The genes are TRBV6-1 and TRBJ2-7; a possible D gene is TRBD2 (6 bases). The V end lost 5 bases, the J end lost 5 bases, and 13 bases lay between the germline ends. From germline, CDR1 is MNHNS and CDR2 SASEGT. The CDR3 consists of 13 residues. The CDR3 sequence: CASSHRENHEQYF. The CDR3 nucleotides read TGTGCCAGCAGTCACCGGGAGAACCACGAGCAGTACTTC.

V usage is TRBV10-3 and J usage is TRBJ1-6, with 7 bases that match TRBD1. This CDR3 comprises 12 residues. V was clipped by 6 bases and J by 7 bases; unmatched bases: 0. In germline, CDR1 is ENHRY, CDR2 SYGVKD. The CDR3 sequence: CAIRTGNSPLHF. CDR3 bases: TGTGCCATCAGGACAGGGAATTCACCCCTCCACTTT.

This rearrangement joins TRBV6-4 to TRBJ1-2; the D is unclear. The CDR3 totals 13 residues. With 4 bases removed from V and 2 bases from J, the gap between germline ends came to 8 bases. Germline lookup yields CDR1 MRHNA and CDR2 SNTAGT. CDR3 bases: TGTGCCAGCAGTGGACTCTCAAACTATGGCTACACCTTC. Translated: CASSGLSNYGYTF.

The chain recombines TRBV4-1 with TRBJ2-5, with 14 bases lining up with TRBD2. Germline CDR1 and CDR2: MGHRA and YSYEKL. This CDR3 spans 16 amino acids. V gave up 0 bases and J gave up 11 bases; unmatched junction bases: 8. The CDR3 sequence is CASSQEATSGREKQYF. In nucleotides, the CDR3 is TGCGCCAGCAGCCAAGAAGCGACTAGCGGGAGGGAGAAGCAGTACTTC.

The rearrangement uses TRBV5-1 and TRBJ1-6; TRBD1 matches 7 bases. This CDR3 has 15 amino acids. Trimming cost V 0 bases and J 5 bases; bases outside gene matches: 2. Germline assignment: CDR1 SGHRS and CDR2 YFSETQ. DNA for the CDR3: TGCGCCAGCAGCTTGGGACAGGGCAATAATTCACCCCTCCACTTT. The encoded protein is CASSLGQGNNSPLHF.

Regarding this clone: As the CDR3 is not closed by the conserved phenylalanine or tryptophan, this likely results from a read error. CDR3 sequence: CSARVATEQYL. The CDR3 DNA sequence: TGCAGTGCTAGAGTAGCGACCGAGCAGTACCTC. The chain uses TRBV20-1 and TRBJ2-7; maybe TRBD2 (5 bases). Trimming left V 1 base short and J 6 bases short, with 7 bases between. Germline CDR1 is DFQATT and CDR2 is SNEGSKA (reference sequence). The CDR3 is made up of 11 amino acids.